These 4 T cell receptor beta chains originate from one sample sequenced in a study of shared clonotypes between healthy human individuals (TCRdb year 2020). Receptors were amplified or captured by the immunoSEQ multiplex PCR assay. Held by TCRdb, this immuneACCESS table contains in-frame sequences only and omits some clones. Under half of the omission traces to an unresolved V gene where checked; the cause of the rest is unknown. Present in this sample are fewer than 1.6 million clones, less than 99% of which were seen just once. The ten largest clones add up to over 0.3% of the sample. The sequencing sample was made of naive CD4+ T cells sorted from blood. This specimen's cell subset or site label, interpreted: CD45RA+ positively selected. The receptor source for this set is a man aged 30 to 45 in good health.

V gene TRBV5-4 combines with J gene TRBJ2-7; TRBD2 matches 10 bases. Germline V gives CDR1 SGHNT, CDR2 YYREEE (reference sequence). Trimming cost V 4 bases and J 2 bases; bases outside gene matches: 12. There are 17 residues in the CDR3. CDR3 coding DNA: TGTGCCAGCAGCAGGGGGGCGCTAGCGGGAGATACCTACGAGCAGTACTTC. Its translation: CASSRGALAGDTYEQYF.

This chain links TRBV5-3 with TRBJ2-7, with D perhaps assigned TRBD1 or TRBD2 (9 bases each). TRBV5-3 is treated as an ORF (open reading frame) with a function not yet certain. Trimming removed 1 base at V and 5 bases at J, with 31 bases between. The CDR3 sequence is 20 residues long. The CDR3 spells CARSLRTGVGGRAPFHEQYF. CDR3 nucleotides: TGTGCCAGAAGCTTGCGGACAGGGGTTGGCGGGAGGGCCCCGTTCCACGAGCAGTACTTC.

The gene calls are TRBV5-1 and TRBJ2-2; D is unclear. The germline V gene encodes CDR1 SGHRS and CDR2 YFSETQ. Trimming pared 2 bases from V and 6 bases from J, leaving 14 bases between. CDR3 length equals 15 residues. CDR3 loop: CASSLSTKSAGELFF. The DNA of the CDR3 is TGCGCCAGCAGCTTAAGCACTAAATCAGCCGGGGAGCTGTTTTTT. The full variable domain, its missing parts supplied by reference TRBV5-1 and TRBJ2-2, is KAGVTQTPRYLIKTRGQQVTLSCSPISGHRSVSWYQQTPGQGLQFLFEYFSETQRNKGNFPGRFSGRQFSNSRSEMNVSTLELGDSALYLCASSLSTKSAGELFFGEGSRLTVL.

The chain uses TRBV7-8 and TRBJ2-3; D not certain. Looked up from germline, CDR1 is SGHVS and CDR2 is FQNEAQ. Between the trimmed V and J ends, which lost 5 bases and 2 bases, there was a span of 8 bases. The CDR3 is made up of 13 amino acids. CDR3 residues: CASSKTDTDTQYF. CDR3 DNA: TGTGCCAGCAGCAAAACTGACACAGATACGCAGTATTTT. The variable domain in full, completed from reference TRBV7-8 and TRBJ2-3, reads GAGVSQSPRYKVAKRGQDVALRCDPISGHVSLFWYQQALGQGPEFLTYFQNEAQLDKSGLPSDRFFAERPEGSVSTLKIQRTQQEDSAVYLCASSKTDTDTQYFGPGTRLTVL.